The 13 T cell receptor beta chains reported below all come from one sample, sequenced in a study of T cell repertoires in cytomegalovirus infection (dated by TCRdb to about 2019). TCRdb names Illumina HiSeq 1500 as the instrument used. Through fastp at Q25 and MiXCR, TCRdb rebuilt clones from the public reads, retaining in-frame beta chains. Every entry covers one CDR3 protein and lists the most common genes and DNA from its rows. The sample has some 100,000 distinct CDR3 sequences on record, around a quarter of them singletons. About two fifths of the sample is held by the ten biggest clonotypes. Sequenced material: CD8+ T cells from PBMCs. The receptor set was obtained from a human donor in good health (CMV status not recorded). Some clones in this sample may be carry-over from other donors' samples.

The chain couples TRBV4-3 to TRBJ1-2, with D perhaps TRBD1 (6 bases). The CDR3 runs to 15 residues. The V gene's germline CDR1 is LGHNA and CDR2 YSLEER. Deletions cut 3 bases from V and 4 bases from J, with 15 bases between. This CDR3 reads CASSHRTGSSYGYTF. CDR3 in DNA: TGCGCCAGCAGCCACCGAACAGGGTCGAGCTATGGCTACACCTTC.

The chain has TRBV6-2 or TRBV6-3 and TRBJ1-4; D is perhaps TRBD1 (6 bases). The germline gives CDR1 MNHEY, CDR2 SVGEGT. The CDR3 totals 15 residues. V lost 7 bases to trimming and J lost 8 bases, with 20 bases between them. CDR3 nucleotide sequence: TGTGCCAGCACTCGACCCGGGACATCTTCCGAAAAACTGTTTTTT. It yields the protein CASTRPGTSSEKLFF.

This clonotype has just a few counts. The chain recombines TRBV12-3 or TRBV12-4 with TRBJ2-7; no reliable D call. The CDR3 consists of 13 residues. V was clipped by 3 bases and J by 7 bases, with 13 bases between them. The DNA for the CDR3 is TGTGCCAGCAGTTTCGGCGGAAACGAGGAGCAGTACTTC. Protein sequence: CASSFGGNEEQYF.

This clonotype has only one observation. A single base separates this from a much larger clone, so it may be a read error. This is likely a read error, given that the CDR3 carries no conserved phenylalanine or tryptophan at its end. This chain connects TRBV7-2 to TRBJ2-1, with 11 nucleotides matching TRBD2. V was clipped by 5 bases and J by 8 bases; unmatched bases: 11. Looked up from germline, CDR1 is SGHTA and CDR2 is FQGNSA. The CDR3 extends over 16 amino acids. The CDR3 spells CASSRGTSGGLDEQFL. Written as DNA, the CDR3 is TGTGCCAGCAGCCGTGGCACTAGCGGGGGCCTCGATGAGCAGTTCCTC.

This clonotype was counted only a few times. The V gene is TRBV28, the J gene TRBJ1-5; a weak D match, TRBD1 (6 bases). CDR1 is MDHEN and CDR2 is SYDVKM in the germline V gene. V was clipped by 5 bases and J by 6 bases, with 17 bases between them. This CDR3 contains 15 residues. CDR3 in amino acids: CASSLGGLTAQPQHF. In DNA form, the CDR3 reads TGTGCCAGCAGTCTGGGGGGCTTGACAGCTCAGCCCCAGCATTTT.

This clonotype was detected many times. The chain has TRBV6-1 and TRBJ2-3; D is perhaps TRBD2 (5 bases). CDR1 and CDR2 from the germline V gene are MNHNS and SASEGT. The V and J ends lost 5 bases and 3 bases respectively, with 15 bases between them. The CDR3 is 15 amino acids. The DNA for the CDR3 is TGTGCCAGCAGTCGAGGGCCTAGGGATACAGATACGCAGTATTTT. Amino acid sequence: CASSRGPRDTDTQYF.

The V gene is TRBV27, the J gene TRBJ2-7; D remains unclear. The CDR3 loop spans 13 amino acids. V lost 8 bases, J lost 3 bases, and 14 bases lay in between. The germline V gene encodes CDR1 MNHEY and CDR2 SMNVEV (reference sequence). The CDR3: CASCSKGRYEQYF. CDR3 DNA sequence: TGTGCCAGCTGCTCAAAAGGACGCTACGAGCAGTACTTC.

V and J are TRBV5-5 and TRBJ2-1; TRBD1 agrees at 7 bases. The CDR3 spans 15 residues. Germline values: CDR1 SGHKS, CDR2 YYEKEE (reference sequence). V dropped 5 bases and J dropped 1; count of bases not matched to a gene: 6. For the CDR3, the DNA is TGTGCCAGCAGTCCACAGGGGAATTCCTACAATGAGCAGTTCTTC. It codes for CASSPQGNSYNEQFF. The full variable domain, its missing parts supplied by reference TRBV5-5 and TRBJ2-1, is DAGVTQSPTHLIKTRGQQVTLRCSPISGHKSVSWYQQVLGQGPQFIFQYYEKEERGRGNFPDRFSARQFPNYSSELNVNALLLGDSALYLCASSPQGNSYNEQFFGPGTRLTVL.

The genes are TRBV11-2 and TRBJ2-2, with 7 bases lining up with TRBD2. Germline lookup yields CDR1 SGHAT and CDR2 FQNNGV. Trimming at V came to 5 bases and at J to 0 bases, leaving 9 bases not matched to a gene. The CDR3 is made up of 17 amino acids. The CDR3 reads CASSPRPGGSNTGELFF. CDR3 DNA: TGTGCCAGCAGCCCCAGGCCCGGGGGGTCGAACACCGGGGAGCTGTTTTTT.

The chain joins TRBV3-1 to TRBJ1-1; TRBD1 matches 8 bases. The CDR3 sequence is 14 residues long. V shed 9 bases and J 4 bases; nucleotides not matched to a gene: 10. Germline V gene lookup returns CDR1 LGHDT and CDR2 YNNKEL (reference sequence). CDR3 sequence reads: CASKCRGQGTEAFF. The CDR3 coding sequence is TGTGCCAGTAAATGCAGGGGGCAGGGCACTGAAGCTTTCTTT.

This chain uses TRBV12-3 or TRBV12-4 with TRBJ1-5; D unclear. Trimming took off 7 bases at V and 1 base at J, with 20 bases between the two ends. This CDR3 is 17 amino acids long. CDR3 residues: CASTLTTGYVSNQPQHF. The CDR3 nucleotides read TGTGCCAGCACCTTAACGACGGGGTACGTCAGCAATCAGCCCCAGCATTTT.

In this sample, this clonotype turned up many times. This chain uses TRBV12-3 or TRBV12-4 with TRBJ2-2; D may be TRBD2 (7 bases). The CDR3 covers 14 residues. Trimming took 7 bases from V and 6 from J, leaving 15 bases between them. CDR3 loop: CASTIAGAPGELFF. CDR3 sequence (DNA): TGTGCCAGCACCATCGCGGGGGCGCCCGGGGAGCTGTTTTTT.

This clonotype has ten or more counts. This chain joins TRBV28 and TRBJ1-2; D perhaps matches TRBD1 (5 bases). Between the trimmed V and J ends, which lost 5 bases and 8 bases, there was a span of 15 bases. Per the germline V gene, CDR1 is MDHEN and CDR2 is SYDVKM. This CDR3 is 13 amino acids long. CDR3 bases: TGTGCCAGCAGTACGCGGGACCTGAGGGGCTACACCTTC. Its translation: CASSTRDLRGYTF.